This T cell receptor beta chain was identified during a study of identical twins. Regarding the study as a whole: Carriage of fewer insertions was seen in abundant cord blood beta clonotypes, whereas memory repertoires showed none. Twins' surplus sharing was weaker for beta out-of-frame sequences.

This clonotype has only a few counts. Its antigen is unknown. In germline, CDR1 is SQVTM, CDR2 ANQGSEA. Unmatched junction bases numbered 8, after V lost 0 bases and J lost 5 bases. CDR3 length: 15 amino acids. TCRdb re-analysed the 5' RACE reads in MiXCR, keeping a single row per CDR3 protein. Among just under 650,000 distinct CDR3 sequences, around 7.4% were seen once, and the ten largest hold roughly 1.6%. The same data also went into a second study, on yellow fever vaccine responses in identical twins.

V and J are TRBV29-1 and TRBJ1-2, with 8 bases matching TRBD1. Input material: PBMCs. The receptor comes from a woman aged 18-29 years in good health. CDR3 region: CSVEDPQGARYGYTF. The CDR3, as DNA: TGCAGCGTTGAAGATCCCCAGGGGGCTCGGTATGGCTACACCTTC.